The source of this TCR beta chain is a study of spatial heterogeneity in lung cancer. In the study overall: In raw reads, more than 9.5 appearances on average were recorded for each unique TCR and UMI combination. Study results and limitations: Blood carried ubiquitous expanded tumor TCRs more at resection than follow-up.

Every individual TCR cDNA molecule carried its own unique molecular identifier, which allowed correction of PCR and sequencing errors. Using its own MiXCR run on the 5' RACE reads, TCRdb lists one record per CDR3 protein. The sample consists of about 25,000 distinct CDR3 sequences, 7% of them appearing once. The time point was: sample taken at primary tumor resection. Unsorted samples of tumor, nontumor lung or frozen PBMC had their whole RNA sequenced. This CDR3 region has 14 residues. The germline V gene has CDR1 WSHSY and CDR2 SAAADI. The ends lost 6 bases at V and 1 base at J; junction bases unmatched: 5. This clonotype was recorded at least ten times. Antigen unknown.

The sequencing here drew on PBMCs, taken at surgery. V and J are TRBV10-2 and TRBJ2-7; TRBD1 matches at 8 bases. This TCR derives from a male donor with early-stage non-small cell lung cancer. CDR3 in DNA: TGCGCCAGCAGCGGACAGGGCCCGTCCTACGAGCAGTACTTC. Translation gives CASSGQGPSYEQYF.